The sequence of this TCR beta chain was determined in a study of T cells in Graves' hyperthyroidism and ophthalmopathy. Those patients with uncontrolled infection, other autoimmune disease, pregnancy or lactation were excluded. RNA transcripts were the template for amplifying TCR beta CDR3 regions. RT-PCR in the first round (using the HTBI primer set) targeted the TCR CDR3. TCRdb ran MiXCR on the multiplex PCR reads and lists one entry per CDR3 protein. The sample lists 400,000 or so distinct CDR3 sequences, 13% to 15% occurring once. There are many counts of this clonotype. Its antigen remains unidentified. V shed 7 bases and J shed 5 bases, with 17 bases lying between them. This CDR3 has 14 amino acids. Germline V gives CDR1 LGHNT, CDR2 FRNRAP. General observations from the study: Ophthalmopathy was identified by the model a median approximately six months ahead of onset. Clonotypes that were expanded in thyroid above 0.001 mostly appeared in blood too.

This TCR was sampled from a woman in her fifties or sixties with Graves' ophthalmopathy. Source material: blood. The V and J genes are TRBV12-5 and TRBJ1-2; D is perhaps TRBD1 (6 bases). CDR3 coding DNA: TGTGCTAGTGCCCTTTTCGGGGGCGGGTATGGCTACACCTTC. Translated: CASALFGGGYGYTF.